This T cell receptor beta chain is drawn from a study of cytomegalovirus exposure and HLA in healthy donors. Study observations and caveats: Of the V segments, some could not be distinguished, including TRBV6-2 and TRBV6-3, and were excluded.

V was clipped by 5 bases and J by 3 bases; unmatched bases: 7. The CDR3 runs 14 residues. Germline V lookup: CDR1 SGHAT, CDR2 FQNNGV. As to this clone: What it binds is not known.

Both 60 Vbeta primers and 13 Jbeta primers went into the PCR. This table comes from immunoSEQ multiplex PCR, and its TCRdb copy is limited to in-frame clones, with some not included. This sample has about 190,000 clones, with roughly 77% found just once. This chain uses TRBV11-2 with TRBJ2-7; 7 bases agree with TRBD1. Sequencing input: PBMCs. The sequence derives from a man younger than 40 in good health and CMV-seropositive. DNA of the CDR3: TGTGCCAGCAGCGCTTTCAACAGGGGCTACGAGCAGTACTTC. Translating it yields CASSAFNRGYEQYF.